These 23 T cell receptor beta chains originate from one sample sequenced in a study of identical twins. TCRdb passed the 5' RACE reads through MiXCR, listing each CDR3 protein once. Among hundreds of thousands of distinct CDR3 sequences listed, approximately 22% were seen once. This sample also appeared in a second study, on T cells expressing NK-cell markers.

Sequencing was carried out using PBMCs. Source of these receptors: a woman younger than 35 in good health.

This sequence joins TRBV20-1 and TRBJ2-3; 7 positions agree with TRBD1. The CDR3 is made up of 13 amino acids. CDR1 and CDR2 from the germline V gene are DFQATT and SNEGSKA (reference sequence). The CDR3 region is CSWQGVGTDTQYF. The CDR3 nucleotides read TGCAGCTGGCAGGGGGTCGGTACAGATACGCAGTATTTT.

The J gene is TRBJ2-3, the V gene TRBV9, with 8 bases matching TRBD2. Germline CDR1 is SGDLS and CDR2 is YYNGEE. The length of the CDR3 is 16 residues. The V gene end was trimmed by 0 bases and the J gene end by 2 bases; junction bases not matched to a gene: 5. CDR3 nucleotide sequence: TGTGCCAGCAGCGTAGGGACTAGCTCTCTCACAGATACGCAGTATTTT. Protein product: CASSVGTSSLTDTQYF.

This clonotype appeared many times. The rearrangement joins TRBV5-1 to TRBJ2-7, with D tentatively TRBD2 (5 bases). This CDR3 contains 14 residues. Trimming took off 1 base at V and 5 bases at J, with 13 bases between the two ends. Per germline, CDR1 SGHRS and CDR2 YFSETQ. CDR3 sequence reads: CASSLTTSSDEQYF. CDR3 bases: TGCGCCAGCAGCTTGACCACTAGTTCGGACGAGCAGTACTTC. The entire variable domain, with the rest obtained from reference TRBV5-1 and TRBJ2-7, is as follows: KAGVTQTPRYLIKTRGQQVTLSCSPISGHRSVSWYQQTPGQGLQFLFEYFSETQRNKGNFPGRFSGRQFSNSRSEMNVSTLELGDSALYLCASSLTTSSDEQYFGPGTRLTVT.

This clonotype was detected only a few times. The chain recombines TRBV12-3 or TRBV12-4 with TRBJ1-5, with 9 bases aligning to TRBD1. The CDR3 spans 14 residues. With 3 bases clipped from V and 6 bases from J, the junction kept 3 bases outside the gene matches. The CDR3 DNA reads TGTGCCAGCAGTTTTTCGACAGGGGGTCAGCCCCAGCATTTT. It encodes CASSFSTGGQPQHF.

This clonotype was detected only a few times. V gene TRBV15 combines with J gene TRBJ2-1; 11 bases match TRBD2. The CDR3 is 16 residues long. The V gene's germline CDR1 is LNHNV and CDR2 YYDKDF (reference sequence). V lost 5 bases to trimming and J lost 5 bases; unmatched junction nucleotides: 8. The CDR3 loop is CATSLQLAGVNNEQFF. The CDR3 DNA reads as TGTGCCACCAGCCTCCAACTAGCGGGAGTAAACAATGAGCAGTTCTTC.

The rearrangement joins TRBV6-1 to TRBJ2-5; 8 nucleotides line up with TRBD2. With 7 bases clipped from V and 4 bases from J, the junction kept 14 bases outside the gene matches. Germline CDR1 is MNHNS and CDR2 is SASEGT. The CDR3 has 16 residues. In DNA, the CDR3 is TGTGCCAGCACTCGTTATTCGGCGGGAGGAGGAGAGACCCAGTACTTC. Translation gives CASTRYSAGGGETQYF.

This clonotype was seen only a few times. This chain uses TRBV6-1 with TRBJ1-5; no reliable D call. The CDR3 loop spans 11 amino acids. CDR1 and CDR2 (germline): MNHNS, SASEGT. The germline V and J ends were trimmed by 4 bases and 9 bases, with 7 bases remaining between them. CDR3 sequence: CASSVKGPQHF. CDR3 DNA: TGTGCCAGCAGTGTGAAGGGGCCCCAGCATTTT.

This clonotype was found a few times. This chain joins TRBV29-1 and TRBJ2-1; D gene ambiguous. This CDR3 has 11 amino acids. Germline CDR1 is SQVTM and CDR2 is ANQGSEA. V gave up 1 base and J gave up 14 bases, with 12 bases separating them. CDR3 protein: CSVEVGLGEFF. The CDR3, as DNA: TGCAGCGTTGAAGTTGGGTTGGGTGAGTTCTTC.

This clonotype was found many times. The chain has TRBV12-3 or TRBV12-4 and TRBJ2-1, with D maybe TRBD2 (5 bases). There are 15 residues in the CDR3. V was shortened by 8 bases and J by 0 bases, with 14 bases between the two germline ends. The DNA of the CDR3 is TGTGCCAGCCTTCGGACTGGGAGCTCCTACAATGAGCAGTTCTTC. Translated: CASLRTGSSYNEQFF.

The V call is TRBV12-3 or TRBV12-4, the J call TRBJ1-6; 8 positions match TRBD1. Losses at the gene ends were 6 bases for V and 6 bases for J; bases not matched to a gene: 7. The CDR3 has 15 residues. The CDR3 here is CASRQSGGSNSPLHF. As DNA, the CDR3 is TGTGCCAGCAGACAGTCAGGGGGCTCTAATTCACCCCTCCACTTT.

The J gene is TRBJ1-2, the V gene TRBV12-3 or TRBV12-4; weak D call: TRBD1 (5 bases). Trimming left V 7 bases short and J 4 bases short, with 19 bases between. This CDR3 is 15 amino acids long. CDR3 coding DNA: TGTGCCAGCACCCTGGGGCGGGCGCGGAGCTATGGCTACACCTTC. This gives the protein CASTLGRARSYGYTF.

This clonotype was picked up a small number of times. The V call is TRBV12-3 or TRBV12-4, the J call TRBJ1-2; 10 bases agree with TRBD1. V lost 3 bases to trimming and J lost 5 bases; unmatched junction nucleotides: 3. There are 14 residues in the CDR3. In nucleotides, the CDR3 is TGTGCCAGCAGTTTGAAGGGACAGGGGTATGGCTACACCTTC. As protein: CASSLKGQGYGYTF.

This clonotype was counted a few times. The rearrangement links TRBV21-1 to TRBJ2-1; the table's D call, TRBD1, has no DNA check behind it. TRBV21-1 represents a pseudogene. The CDR3 loop spans 14 amino acids. The CDR3 loop reads CASSRKGAYNEQFF. The CDR3 region has the DNA TGTGCCAGCTCCCGGAAGGGGGCCTACAATGAGCAGTTCTTC.

J is TRBJ2-3 and V is TRBV7-9; D might be TRBD1 or TRBD2, each matching 5 bases. CDR1 is SEHNR, CDR2 FQNEAQ, per germline (reference sequence). Trimming left V 5 bases short and J 6 bases short, with 15 bases between. The CDR3 consists of 14 residues. CDR3 loop: CASSPGTPFDTQYF. The CDR3 bases are TGTGCCAGCAGCCCTGGGACGCCATTTGATACGCAGTATTTT.

In this sample, this clonotype turned up a few times. V and J are TRBV12-3 or TRBV12-4 and TRBJ2-2; no clear D. There are 17 residues in the CDR3. The V end was cut by 4 bases, the J end by 1 base, with 16 bases between. DNA for the CDR3: TGTGCCAGCAGTTATGGCCTCGCTCCACAGAACACCGGGGAGCTGTTTTTT. This codes for CASSYGLAPQNTGELFF.

In this sample, this clonotype turned up many times. The V call is TRBV9, the J call TRBJ1-1; D remains ambiguous. This CDR3 contains 16 residues. Germline V CDR1 and CDR2: SGDLS, YYNGEE. Trimming cost V 4 bases and J 1 base, with 17 bases left between them. The CDR3 nucleotides are TGTGCCAGCAGCCCGGGTGCGTGGGGAGAGAACACTGAAGCTTTCTTT. Its translation: CASSPGAWGENTEAFF.

This clonotype came up a few times. The J gene is TRBJ2-1, the V gene TRBV15, with a weak D call TRBD2 (6 bases). The CDR3 contains 11 residues. Between the trimmed V and J ends, which lost 8 bases and 4 bases, there was a span of 6 bases. Germline V gene sequence: CDR1 LNHNV, CDR2 YYDKDF (reference sequence). The CDR3 loop is CATGGYNEQFF. The CDR3 coding sequence is TGTGCCACCGGGGGGTACAATGAGCAGTTCTTC.

CDR3 coding DNA: TGTGCCAGCATCGTCCCCCAGGGGAAACGGTCTAACTCCTACGAGCAGTACTTC. This gives the protein CASIVPQGKRSNSYEQYF. The chain couples TRBV12-3 or TRBV12-4 to TRBJ2-7, with a tentative D call TRBD1 (6 bases). Trimming pared 7 bases from V and 0 bases from J, leaving 25 bases between. There are 18 residues in the CDR3.

At least ten counts were recorded for this clonotype. The rearrangement uses TRBV5-6 and TRBJ2-7; maybe TRBD1 (6 bases). This CDR3 spans 16 amino acids. CDR1 and CDR2 (germline): SGHDT, YYEEEE. V lost 3 bases to trimming and J lost 1 base, with 17 bases between them. DNA of the CDR3: TGTGCCAGCAGCTCGATAATGAGAAGGGGGTCCTACGAGCAGTACTTC. This sequence encodes CASSSIMRRGSYEQYF. Using reference TRBV5-6 and TRBJ2-7 for the parts outside the CDR3, the full variable domain is DAGVTQSPTHLIKTRGQQVTLRCSPKSGHDTVSWYQQALGQGPQFIFQYYEEEERQRGNFPDRFSGHQFPNYSSELNVNALLLGDSALYLCASSSIMRRGSYEQYFGPGTRLTVT.

The chain recombines TRBV6-1 with TRBJ2-1; D is possibly TRBD1 (6 bases). Trimming stripped 5 bases from V and 2 bases from J, with 13 bases between. The germline gives CDR1 MNHNS, CDR2 SASEGT. CDR3 length: 15 amino acids. CDR3 DNA: TGTGCCAGCAGTCGACCCAGGGGCCCCTACAATGAGCAGTTCTTC. Its protein is CASSRPRGPYNEQFF.

This clonotype came up many times. The J gene is TRBJ2-7, the V gene TRBV5-1; no clear D. CDR1 SGHRS and CDR2 YFSETQ come from the germline V gene. V shed 4 bases and J shed 2 bases, with 13 bases lying between them. The CDR3 contains 14 residues. CDR3 region: CASSPLQSTYEQYF. DNA for the CDR3: TGCGCCAGCAGCCCCTTACAAAGTACCTACGAGCAGTACTTC.

This clonotype was observed a few times. The chain combines TRBV20-1 with TRBJ2-5; D remains unclear. CDR1 and CDR2 (germline): DFQATT, SNEGSKA (reference sequence). The CDR3 is 13 amino acids. The ends were cut back, 0 bases at V and 3 bases at J, with 8 bases in the middle. The CDR3 spells CSARDRVKETQYF. In nucleotides, the CDR3 is TGCAGTGCTAGAGATAGAGTGAAAGAGACCCAGTACTTC.

This clonotype was counted a few times. The V call is TRBV27, the J call TRBJ1-1; D is undetermined. V was clipped by 1 base and J by 0 bases, with 9 bases between them. Germline V gene sequence: CDR1 MNHEY, CDR2 SMNVEV (reference sequence). The CDR3 length is 15 residues. The CDR3 DNA is TGTGCCAGCAGTTTATACGCTTACATGAACACTGAAGCTTTCTTT. Encoded protein: CASSLYAYMNTEAFF.